The 6 T cell receptor beta chains below were found in one sample sequenced in a study of T cell changes during pregnancy in multiple sclerosis. Sequencing was performed with immunoSEQ multiplex PCR; in TCRdb, only in-frame clones are kept and a portion is missing. The table includes roughly 38,000 clones, about 94% detected once. Here the sequenced sample was CD8+ T cells from peripheral blood mononuclear cells, taken in the third trimester of pregnancy. The receptors were gathered from a female donor with multiple sclerosis, enrolled in a pregnancy study.

This sequence joins TRBV28 and TRBJ2-2; 12 nucleotides match TRBD1. Germline CDR1 MDHEN, CDR2 SYDVKM. Germline trimming cut 1 base from V and 3 bases from J; bases unmatched to any gene: 3. This CDR3 has 17 amino acids. CDR3: CASSLYGTGGDTGELFF. The CDR3 region has the DNA TGTGCCAGCAGTTTATATGGGACAGGGGGCGACACCGGGGAGCTGTTTTTT.

This clone has a handful of counts. The chain has TRBV29-1 and TRBJ2-7, with D possibly TRBD1 on 8 matching bases. There are 13 residues in the CDR3. Trimming pared 6 bases from V and 7 bases from J, leaving 19 bases between. Germline-derived CDR1 and CDR2 are SQVTM and ANQGSEA. In nucleotides, the CDR3 is TGCAGCGTACAGGGGGGGCCCTGGGGGGAGCAGTACTTC. Amino acids: CSVQGGPWGEQYF.

The chain employs TRBV6-6 and TRBJ2-7; D unresolved. CDR3 size: 11 residues. Germline lookup yields CDR1 MNHNY and CDR2 SVGAGI (reference sequence). The V end lost 7 bases, the J end lost 5 bases, and 9 bases lay between the germline ends. DNA of the CDR3: TGTGCCAGCAATTATCGGGACGAGCAGTACTTC. Its protein product is CASNYRDEQYF.

The chain joins TRBV28 to TRBJ2-3, with D tentatively TRBD1 (6 bases). Germline loops: CDR1 MDHEN, CDR2 SYDVKM. This CDR3 has 17 residues. Trimming shortened V by 8 bases and J by 3 bases, and 24 bases separated the two germline ends. DNA of the CDR3: TGTGCCAGCTCTACCGCCGACCAGGGGATGAAGACAGATACGCAGTATTTT. Its protein is CASSTADQGMKTDTQYF. Looking up the rest from reference TRBV28 and TRBJ2-3 gives the full variable domain: DVKVTQSSRYLVKRTGEKVFLECVQDMDHENMFWYRQDPGLGLRLIYFSYDVKMKEKGDIPEGYSVSREKKERFSLILESASTNQTSMYLCASSTADQGMKTDTQYFGPGTRLTVL.

The rearrangement joins TRBV27 to TRBJ2-3, with 7 bases identical to TRBD2. CDR1 and CDR2 (germline): MNHEY, SMNVEV (reference sequence). The CDR3 totals 14 residues. The J segment lost 8 bases and the V segment lost 5 bases, leaving 10 bases of the junction unmatched. In nucleotides, the CDR3 is TGTGCCAGCAGTCCCGCCGACTCGGGGGGTACGCAGTATTTT. Protein: CASSPADSGGTQYF.

V usage is TRBV27 and J usage is TRBJ1-1; D might be TRBD1 (5 bases). With 0 bases removed from V and 0 bases from J, the gap between germline ends came to 17 bases. Germline lookup yields CDR1 MNHEY and CDR2 SMNVEV (reference sequence). This CDR3 is 18 amino acids long. The CDR3 here is CASSLSKLGEGMNTEAFF. The CDR3 DNA reads TGTGCCAGCAGTTTATCGAAGTTAGGGGAAGGCATGAACACTGAAGCTTTCTTT.